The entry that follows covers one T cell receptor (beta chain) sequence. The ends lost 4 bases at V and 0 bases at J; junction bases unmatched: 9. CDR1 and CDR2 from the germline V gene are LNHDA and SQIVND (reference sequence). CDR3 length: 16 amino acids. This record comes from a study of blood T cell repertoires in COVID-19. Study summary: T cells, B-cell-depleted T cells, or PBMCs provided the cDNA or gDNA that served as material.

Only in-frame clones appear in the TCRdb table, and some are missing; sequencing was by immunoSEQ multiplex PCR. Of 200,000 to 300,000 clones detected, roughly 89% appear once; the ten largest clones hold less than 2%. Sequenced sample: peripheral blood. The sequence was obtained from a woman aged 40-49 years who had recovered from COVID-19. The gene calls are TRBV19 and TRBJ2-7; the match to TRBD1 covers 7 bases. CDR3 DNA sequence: TGTGCCAGTAGTAACCGGGACAGTCTATTCTCCTACGAGCAGTACTTC. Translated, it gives CASSNRDSLFSYEQYF.